A single sample is the source of the 10 T cell receptor beta chains below, sequenced in a study of blood T cells in healthy people across ages. With a J-beta primer mix and a sample-barcoded 5' primer, a second PCR ran 7 to 11 cycles. TCRdb recomputed calls from the 5' RACE reads with MiXCR, one row per CDR3 protein. The sample lists 1.5 million or so distinct CDR3 sequences; under 55% were seen once. The specimen was blood. These receptors were collected from a woman younger than 35 in good health.

This clonotype was counted ten times or more. A clone one base away is much larger, so this may be a read error. V gene TRBV5-1 combines with J gene TRBJ2-1; D is unclear. V was trimmed by 4 bases and J by 3 bases, leaving 11 bases between them. The CDR3 is 14 amino acids. CDR1 is SGHRS and CDR2 is YFSETQ in the germline V gene. The CDR3 region has the DNA TGCGCCAGCAGCGTGTCCACCAGCTACAATGAGCAGTTCTTC. Translating it yields CASSVSTSYNEQFF.

The gene calls are TRBV2 and TRBJ2-5; D perhaps matches TRBD1 (6 bases). CDR1 and CDR2 from the germline V gene are SNHLY and FYNNEI. Trimming shortened V by 7 bases and J by 4 bases, and 13 bases separated the two germline ends. The CDR3 runs to 13 residues. The CDR3 nucleotides read TGTGCCAGCAATCACAGGGATGGAGAGACCCAGTACTTC. The encoded protein is CASNHRDGETQYF.

This clonotype has only a few counts. The CDR3 region has the DNA TGTGCCAGCAGCGAAGGACTAGCGGGGTACGAGCAGTACTTC. Its protein product is CASSEGLAGYEQYF. The J gene is TRBJ2-7, the V gene TRBV9, with 12 bases identical to TRBD2. Germline assignment: CDR1 SGDLS and CDR2 YYNGEE. After removal of 3 bases from V and 4 bases from J, the junction contained 2 bases not matched to a gene. The CDR3 length is 14 residues.

This clonotype was observed a single time. The junction departs from germline at one end; a sequencing error may be responsible. This chain connects TRBV7-9 to TRBJ1-4, with a weak D call TRBD1 (5 bases). CDR3 length: 15 residues. The germline V gene has CDR1 SEHNR and CDR2 FQNEAQ (reference sequence). CDR3 residues: CASSHARTTNVKLFF. The CDR3 DNA reads as TGTGCCAGCAGCCACGCCCGGACAACTAATGTAAAACTGTTTTTT.

The table lists this clonotype with a few counts. Written as DNA, the CDR3 is TGCAGTGCCCACATGAGTTACGAGCAGTACTTC. It is translated as CSAHMSYEQYF. V gene TRBV20-1 combines with J gene TRBJ2-7; unclear D gene. CDR1 and CDR2 from the germline V gene are DFQATT and SNEGSKA (reference sequence). This CDR3 spans 11 amino acids. The V gene lost 6 bases and the J gene lost 4 bases, with 10 bases spanning the gap.

This chain links TRBV5-1 with TRBJ1-4; TRBD1 is a possible D gene (6 bases). The V gene lost 3 bases and the J gene lost 7 bases, with 16 bases spanning the gap. CDR3 length equals 15 residues. CDR1 is SGHRS, CDR2 YFSETQ, per germline. The CDR3 DNA reads as TGCGCCAGCAGCTCAGCCCTGGACAGAGCTGAAAAACTGTTTTTT. Translating it yields CASSSALDRAEKLFF.

The V and J genes are TRBV11-2 and TRBJ2-7; 9 positions match TRBD2. V shed 6 bases, J shed 3 bases, and the junction held 6 bases outside the gene matches. The CDR3 runs to 14 residues. Looked up from germline, CDR1 is SGHAT and CDR2 is FQNNGV. The CDR3 spells CASRKVAGVYEQYF. CDR3 coding DNA: TGTGCCAGCAGGAAGGTAGCGGGAGTCTACGAGCAGTACTTC.

The chain couples TRBV12-3 or TRBV12-4 to TRBJ1-2, with D possibly being TRBD1 (6 bases). The V end was cut by 4 bases, the J end by 6 bases, with 15 bases between. The CDR3 has 14 residues. This CDR3 reads CASSYRTDRDGYTF. DNA for the CDR3: TGTGCCAGCAGTTATCGGACAGACCGTGATGGCTACACCTTC.

The gene calls are TRBV12-3 or TRBV12-4 and TRBJ2-2; D tentatively fits TRBD1 or TRBD2 (5 bases each). Deletions cut 3 bases from V and 6 bases from J, with 11 bases between. The CDR3 sequence is 14 residues long. The CDR3 protein is CASSFWGSPGELFF. Here the CDR3 DNA reads TGTGCCAGCAGTTTTTGGGGGTCCCCCGGGGAGCTGTTTTTT.

This clonotype was counted a few times. This chain uses TRBV28 with TRBJ1-5; 9 bases align to TRBD1. CDR3 size: 15 residues. Germline CDR1 and CDR2: MDHEN and SYDVKM. Trimming took 3 bases from V and 3 from J; bases not matched to a gene: 3. CDR3: CASSLGQGPNQPQHF. The CDR3 bases are TGTGCCAGCAGTTTGGGACAGGGCCCCAATCAGCCCCAGCATTTT.